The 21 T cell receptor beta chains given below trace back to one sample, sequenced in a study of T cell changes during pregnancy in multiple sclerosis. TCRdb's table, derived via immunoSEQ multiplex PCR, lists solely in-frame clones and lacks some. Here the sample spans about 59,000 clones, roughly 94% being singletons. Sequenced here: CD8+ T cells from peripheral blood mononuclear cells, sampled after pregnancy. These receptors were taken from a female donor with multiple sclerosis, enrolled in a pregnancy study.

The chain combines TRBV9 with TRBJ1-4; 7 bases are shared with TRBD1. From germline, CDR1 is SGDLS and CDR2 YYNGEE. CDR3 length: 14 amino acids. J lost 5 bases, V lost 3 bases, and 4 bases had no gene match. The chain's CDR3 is CASSGRQGNEKLFF. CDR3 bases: TGTGCCAGCAGCGGAAGACAGGGAAATGAAAAACTGTTTTTT.

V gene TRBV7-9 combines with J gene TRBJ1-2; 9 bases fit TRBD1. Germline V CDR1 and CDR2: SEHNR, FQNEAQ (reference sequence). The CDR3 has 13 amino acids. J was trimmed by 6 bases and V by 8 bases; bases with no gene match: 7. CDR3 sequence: CASWTRDRDGYTF. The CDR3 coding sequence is TGTGCCAGCTGGACGAGGGACAGGGATGGCTACACCTTC.

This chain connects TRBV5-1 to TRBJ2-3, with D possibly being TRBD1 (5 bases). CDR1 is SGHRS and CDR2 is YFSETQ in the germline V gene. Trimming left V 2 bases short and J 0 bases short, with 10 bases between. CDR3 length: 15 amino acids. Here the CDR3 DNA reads TGCGCCAGCAGCTTATGGGGCGCGAGCACAGATACGCAGTATTTT. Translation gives CASSLWGASTDTQYF.

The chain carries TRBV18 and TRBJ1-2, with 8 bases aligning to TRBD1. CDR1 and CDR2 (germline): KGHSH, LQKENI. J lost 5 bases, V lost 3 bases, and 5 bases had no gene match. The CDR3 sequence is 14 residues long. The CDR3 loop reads CASSPDRGRYGYTF. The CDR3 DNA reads TGTGCCAGCTCACCCGACAGGGGTCGGTATGGCTACACCTTC. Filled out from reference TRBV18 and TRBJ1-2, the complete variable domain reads NAGVMQNPRHLVRRRGQEARLRCSPMKGHSHVYWYRQLPEEGLKFMVYLQKENIIDESGMPKERFSAEFPKEGPSILRIQQVVRGDSAAYFCASSPDRGRYGYTFGSGTRLTVV.

The CDR3 reads CAISLNTPGDTEAFF. CDR3 DNA: TGTGCCATCAGCCTAAATACCCCAGGGGACACTGAAGCTTTCTTT. The chain links TRBV10-3 to TRBJ1-1; a possible D gene is TRBD1 (6 bases). The germline V gene has CDR1 ENHRY and CDR2 SYGVKD. CDR3 length equals 15 residues. Trimming stripped 6 bases from V and 3 bases from J, with 17 bases between.

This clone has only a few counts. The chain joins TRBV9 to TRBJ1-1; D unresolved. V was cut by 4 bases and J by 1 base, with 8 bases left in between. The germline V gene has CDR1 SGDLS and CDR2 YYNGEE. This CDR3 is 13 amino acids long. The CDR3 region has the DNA TGTGCCAGCAGCCCCTTTTCGAACACTGAAGCTTTCTTT. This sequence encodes CASSPFSNTEAFF. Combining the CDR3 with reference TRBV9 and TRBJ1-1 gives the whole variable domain DSGVTQTPKHLITATGQRVTLRCSPRSGDLSVYWYQQSLDQGLQFLIQYYNGEERAKGNILERFSAQQFPDLHSELNLSSLELGDSALYFCASSPFSNTEAFFGQGTRLTVV.

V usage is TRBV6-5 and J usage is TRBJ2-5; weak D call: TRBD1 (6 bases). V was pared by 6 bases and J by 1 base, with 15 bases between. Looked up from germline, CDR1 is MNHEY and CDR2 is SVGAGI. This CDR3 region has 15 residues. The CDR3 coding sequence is TGTGCCAGCAGAGAAAGGGGACACCCCCAAGAGACCCAGTACTTC. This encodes CASRERGHPQETQYF.

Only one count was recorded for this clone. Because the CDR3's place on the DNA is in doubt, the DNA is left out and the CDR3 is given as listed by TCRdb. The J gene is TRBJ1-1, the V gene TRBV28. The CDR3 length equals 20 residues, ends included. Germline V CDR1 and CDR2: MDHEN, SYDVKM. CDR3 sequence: CASSSSRLGNRNGGDTEAFF.

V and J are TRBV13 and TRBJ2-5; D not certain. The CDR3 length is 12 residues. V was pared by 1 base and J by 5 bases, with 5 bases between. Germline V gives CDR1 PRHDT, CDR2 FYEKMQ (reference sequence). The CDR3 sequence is CASSLALETQYF. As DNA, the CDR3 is TGTGCCAGCAGCTTAGCTCTGGAGACCCAGTACTTC.

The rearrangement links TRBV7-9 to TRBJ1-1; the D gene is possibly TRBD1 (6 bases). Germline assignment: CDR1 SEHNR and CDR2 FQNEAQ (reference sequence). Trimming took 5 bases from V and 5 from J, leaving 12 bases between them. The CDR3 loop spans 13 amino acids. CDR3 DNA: TGTGCCAGCAGCAAACACAGGGAGACTGAAGCTTTCTTT. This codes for CASSKHRETEAFF.

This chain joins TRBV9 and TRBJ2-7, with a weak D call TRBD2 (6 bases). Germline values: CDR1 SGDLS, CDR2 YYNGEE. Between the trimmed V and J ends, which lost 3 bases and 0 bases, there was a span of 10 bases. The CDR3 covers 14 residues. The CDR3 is CASSARGISYEQYF. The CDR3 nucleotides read TGTGCCAGCAGCGCGCGGGGCATCTCCTACGAGCAGTACTTC.

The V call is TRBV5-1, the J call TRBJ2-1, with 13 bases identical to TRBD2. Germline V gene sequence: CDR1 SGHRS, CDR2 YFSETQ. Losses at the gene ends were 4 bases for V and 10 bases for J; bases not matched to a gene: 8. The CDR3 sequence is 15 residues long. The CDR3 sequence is CASSQGTGLAGEQFF. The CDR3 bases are TGCGCCAGCAGCCAGGGGACGGGACTAGCGGGAGAGCAGTTCTTC.

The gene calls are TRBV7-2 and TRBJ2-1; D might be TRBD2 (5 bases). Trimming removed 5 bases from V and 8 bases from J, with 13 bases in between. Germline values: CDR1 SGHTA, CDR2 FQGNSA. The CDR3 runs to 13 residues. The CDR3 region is CASSSLSGYEQFF. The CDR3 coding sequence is TGTGCCAGCAGCAGCCTATCGGGGTATGAGCAGTTCTTC. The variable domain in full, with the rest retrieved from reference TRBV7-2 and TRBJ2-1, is GAGVSQSPSNKVTEKGKDVELRCDPISGHTALYWYRQSLGQGLEFLIYFQGNSAPDKSGLPSDRFSAERTGGSVSTLTIQRTQQEDSAVYLCASSSLSGYEQFFGPGTRLTVL.

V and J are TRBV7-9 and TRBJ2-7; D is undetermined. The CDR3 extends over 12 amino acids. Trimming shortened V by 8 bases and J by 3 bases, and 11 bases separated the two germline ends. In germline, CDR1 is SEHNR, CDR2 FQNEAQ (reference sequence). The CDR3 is CASAFQIYEQYF. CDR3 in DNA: TGTGCCAGCGCCTTTCAGATCTACGAGCAGTACTTC.

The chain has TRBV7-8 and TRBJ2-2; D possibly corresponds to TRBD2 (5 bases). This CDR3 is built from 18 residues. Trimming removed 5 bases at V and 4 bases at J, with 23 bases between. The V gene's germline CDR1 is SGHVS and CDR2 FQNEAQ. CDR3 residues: CASSHLPFGERVTGELFF. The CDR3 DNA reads TGTGCCAGCAGCCACCTCCCCTTTGGGGAGCGAGTCACCGGGGAGCTGTTTTTT.

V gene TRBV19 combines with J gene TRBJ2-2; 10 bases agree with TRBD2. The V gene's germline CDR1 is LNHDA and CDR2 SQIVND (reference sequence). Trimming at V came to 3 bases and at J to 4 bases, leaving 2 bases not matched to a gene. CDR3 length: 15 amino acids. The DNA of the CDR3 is TGTGCCAGTAGTATCCTAGCGGGAGCCACCGGGGAGCTGTTTTTT. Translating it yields CASSILAGATGELFF.

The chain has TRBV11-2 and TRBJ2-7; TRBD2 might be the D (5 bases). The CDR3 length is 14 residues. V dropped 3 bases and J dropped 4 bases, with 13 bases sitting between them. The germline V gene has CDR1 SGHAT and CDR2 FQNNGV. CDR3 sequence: CASSLWETKYEQYF. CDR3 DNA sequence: TGTGCCAGCAGCTTGTGGGAGACCAAATACGAGCAGTACTTC.

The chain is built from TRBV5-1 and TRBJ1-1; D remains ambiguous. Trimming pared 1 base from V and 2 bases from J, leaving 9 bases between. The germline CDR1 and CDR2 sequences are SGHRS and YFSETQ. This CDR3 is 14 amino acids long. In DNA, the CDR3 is TGCGCCAGCAGCTTGCAAGCAATTAACACTGAAGCTTTCTTT. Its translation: CASSLQAINTEAFF.

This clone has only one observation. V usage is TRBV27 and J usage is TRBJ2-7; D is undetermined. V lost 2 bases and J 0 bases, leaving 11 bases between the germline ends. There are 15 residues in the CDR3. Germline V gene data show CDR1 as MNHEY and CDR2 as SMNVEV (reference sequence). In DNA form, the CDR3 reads TGTGCCAGCAGTTTAATTGCGCCTTCCTCCTACGAGCAGTACTTC. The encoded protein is CASSLIAPSSYEQYF.

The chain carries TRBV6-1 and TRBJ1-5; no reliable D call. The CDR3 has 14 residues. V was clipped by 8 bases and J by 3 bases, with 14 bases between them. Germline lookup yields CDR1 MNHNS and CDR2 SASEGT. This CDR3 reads CASHRVIDNQPQHF. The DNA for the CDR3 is TGTGCCAGCCACCGGGTTATTGACAATCAGCCCCAGCATTTT.

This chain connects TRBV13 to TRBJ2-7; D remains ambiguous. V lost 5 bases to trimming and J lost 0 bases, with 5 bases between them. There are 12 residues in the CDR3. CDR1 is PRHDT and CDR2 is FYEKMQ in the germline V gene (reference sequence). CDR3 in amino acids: CASSPGSYEQYF. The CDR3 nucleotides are TGTGCCAGCAGCCCAGGCTCCTACGAGCAGTACTTC.